The 31 T cell receptor beta chains listed next were all sequenced from one sample in a study of CD8+CD57+ T cells in acquired aplastic anemia. It was genomic DNA that served as the template for profiling TCR beta VDJ and CDR3. TCRdb fed the reads into MiXCR, producing one record per CDR3 protein. The sample has 80,000 or so distinct CDR3 sequences; 55% to 75% are singletons. Individuals selected for sequencing had exhibited CD8+CD57+ cell expansion on flow cytometry. The sample comprised sorted CD4+, CD8+, or CD8+CD57+ T cells (not recorded which) from PBMCs. The receptor source for this set is a human donor with aplastic anemia.

This chain joins TRBV11-2 and TRBJ1-6; TRBD1 matches 8 bases. After removal of 5 bases from V and 11 bases from J, the junction contained 14 bases not matched to a gene. Per germline, CDR1 SGHAT and CDR2 FQNNGV. The CDR3 length is 16 residues. CDR3 loop: CASSPLRRQGKAPLHF. In DNA form, the CDR3 reads TGTGCCAGCAGCCCCCTCAGAAGACAGGGGAAGGCACCCCTCCACTTT. The full variable domain, in which reference TRBV11-2 and TRBJ1-6 provide the parts outside the CDR3, is EAGVAQSPRYKIIEKRQSVAFWCNPISGHATLYWYQQILGQGPKLLIQFQNNGVVDDSQLPKDRFSAERLKGVDSTLKIQPAKLEDSAVYLCASSPLRRQGKAPLHFGNGTRLTVT.

The CDR3 nucleotides are TGTGCCAGCAGCTTACTTGTCAGCCTGAATGAAAAACTGTTTTTT. It codes for CASSLLVSLNEKLFF. This sequence joins TRBV7-9 and TRBJ1-4, with no clear D. The CDR3 sequence is 15 residues long. Per the germline V gene, CDR1 is SEHNR and CDR2 is FQNEAQ (reference sequence). V dropped 2 bases and J dropped 5 bases, with 12 bases sitting between them.

The V gene is TRBV6-1, the J gene TRBJ1-2; a possible D gene is TRBD1 (6 bases). The CDR3 contains 13 residues. V shed 3 bases and J shed 6 bases, with 11 bases lying between them. Germline V gene data show CDR1 as MNHNS and CDR2 as SASEGT. The CDR3 here is CASSEYGQNGYTF. The CDR3 region has the DNA TGTGCCAGCAGTGAGTATGGACAGAATGGCTACACCTTC.

This clonotype was counted between two and nine times. This chain links TRBV2 with TRBJ2-7; D not certain. V was cut by 9 bases and J by 2 bases, with 17 bases left in between. The CDR3 runs 14 residues. Germline V gives CDR1 SNHLY, CDR2 FYNNEI. In DNA, the CDR3 is TGTGCCAGTCGTACGGGTTTATCGGCCTACGAGCAGTACTTC. Residues: CASRTGLSAYEQYF.

The V gene is TRBV10-1, the J gene TRBJ2-7; 8 bases align to TRBD1. The CDR3 contains 14 residues. Trimming took 3 bases from V and 5 from J; bases not matched to a gene: 6. Germline CDR1 and CDR2: WNHNN and SYGVQD (reference sequence). CDR3 nucleotide sequence: TGCGCCAGCAGTGAAGACAGGGGAGGCGACGAGCAGTACTTC. Translation: CASSEDRGGDEQYF.

The genes are TRBV11-2 and TRBJ2-1; D is undetermined. V lost 0 bases to trimming and J lost 3 bases, with 3 bases between them. CDR1 SGHAT and CDR2 FQNNGV come from the germline V gene. The CDR3 runs 13 residues. CDR3 in DNA: TGTGCCAGCAGCTTAGAAGACTACAATGAGCAGTTCTTC. Amino acids: CASSLEDYNEQFF.

The V call is TRBV7-8, the J call TRBJ1-2; 8 bases fit TRBD1. CDR3 size: 15 residues. Germline assignment: CDR1 SGHVS and CDR2 FQNEAQ. V lost 1 base and J lost 4; bases outside the gene matches: 5. The DNA of the CDR3 is TGTGCCAGCAGCTTAGTTGGACAGGGCTTCTATGGCTACACCTTC. This sequence encodes CASSLVGQGFYGYTF.

The table lists this clonotype with a few counts. This chain connects TRBV15 to TRBJ2-3; the D gene is possibly TRBD2 (7 bases). The CDR3 consists of 14 residues. Looked up from germline, CDR1 is LNHNV and CDR2 is YYDKDF (reference sequence). V lost 6 bases and J lost 1, with 11 bases in between. CDR3 nucleotide sequence: TGTGCCACCAGGGGGAGGGGGGGCACAGATACGCAGTATTTT. It specifies CATRGRGGTDTQYF.

This clonotype turned up a few times. The V call is TRBV2, the J call TRBJ1-6; D is undetermined. The CDR3 consists of 12 residues. Per germline, CDR1 SNHLY and CDR2 FYNNEI. Trimming removed 8 bases at V and 10 bases at J, with 12 bases between. The CDR3 protein is CASVRPPSPLHF. DNA of the CDR3: TGTGCCAGCGTACGCCCACCCTCACCCCTCCACTTT.

V usage is TRBV20-1 and J usage is TRBJ1-3, with D unclear. CDR1 is DFQATT, CDR2 SNEGSKA, per germline (reference sequence). The CDR3 runs 12 residues. Trimming removed 2 bases from V and 0 bases from J, with 2 bases in between. CDR3 amino acids: CSARSSGNTIYF. As DNA, the CDR3 is TGCAGTGCTAGAAGCTCTGGAAACACCATATATTTT.

Note on this clonotype: A much larger clone is a single base away; this may be a read error. This chain links TRBV7-9 with TRBJ1-5; D is possibly TRBD1 (5 bases). Germline lookup yields CDR1 SEHNR and CDR2 FQNEAQ (reference sequence). The CDR3 runs 15 residues. The CDR3 spells CASSQTGESSQPQHF. The CDR3 DNA sequence: TGTGCCAGCAGCCAAACAGGAGAGAGCAGTCAGCCCCAGCATTTT.

The chain couples TRBV20-1 to TRBJ1-1; D possibly corresponds to TRBD1 (5 bases). The ends were cut back, 5 bases at V and 0 bases at J, with 13 bases in the middle. The germline gives CDR1 DFQATT, CDR2 SNEGSKA (reference sequence). The CDR3 is 14 residues long. CDR3 sequence: CSAQGGAMNTEAFF. The CDR3 DNA is TGCAGTGCTCAGGGAGGGGCGATGAACACTGAAGCTTTCTTT.

The rearrangement links TRBV7-8 to TRBJ2-3, with 8 positions matching TRBD2. V trimming: 2 bases; J trimming: 3 bases; junction bases outside the gene matches: 4. Germline V CDR1 and CDR2: SGHVS, FQNEAQ. The CDR3 runs to 15 residues. In DNA, the CDR3 is TGTGCCAGCAGCTTATTCCAGCGGGAGACAGATACGCAGTATTTT. This encodes CASSLFQRETDTQYF.

The chain has TRBV5-6 and TRBJ2-7, with 7 positions matching TRBD1. CDR3 size: 14 residues. The ends lost 4 bases at V and 3 bases at J; junction bases unmatched: 7. Looked up from germline, CDR1 is SGHDT and CDR2 is YYEEEE. This chain's CDR3 is CASSPRGQSYEQYF. Written as DNA, the CDR3 is TGTGCCAGCAGCCCCAGGGGACAGAGCTACGAGCAGTACTTC.

V is TRBV20-1 and J is TRBJ2-3; 8 positions match TRBD2. With V trimmed by 6 bases and J by 5 bases, 7 bases remained unmatched. The length of the CDR3 is 13 residues. Germline V gene data show CDR1 as DFQATT and CDR2 as SNEGSKA (reference sequence). The CDR3 DNA sequence: TGCAGTGCCCGAGGACTAGCCAGAGATACGCAGTATTTT. Translating gives CSARGLARDTQYF.

This clonotype was recorded many times. The J gene is TRBJ1-2, the V gene TRBV20-1, with D unclear. The V gene's germline CDR1 is DFQATT and CDR2 SNEGSKA (reference sequence). V was shortened by 3 bases and J by 0 bases, with 8 bases between the two germline ends. The CDR3 runs to 13 residues. The CDR3 DNA reads as TGCAGTGCTAGTCCACTAGCTAACTATGGCTACACCTTC. Translation: CSASPLANYGYTF.

The chain has TRBV7-9 and TRBJ2-7; 8 nucleotides agree with TRBD2. Losses at the gene ends were 5 bases for V and 2 bases for J; bases not matched to a gene: 8. The CDR3 is 15 residues long. Germline assignment: CDR1 SEHNR and CDR2 FQNEAQ (reference sequence). DNA for the CDR3: TGTGCCAGCAGCGGGGGGGCGGGAGGAACCTACGAGCAGTACGTC. Encoded protein: CASSGGAGGTYEQYV.

This clonotype was detected ten times or more. This chain joins TRBV9 and TRBJ2-2; D uncertain. The CDR3 consists of 13 residues. From germline, CDR1 is SGDLS and CDR2 YYNGEE. Trimming cost V 4 bases and J 1 base, with 5 bases left between them. The CDR3 DNA sequence: TGTGCCAGCAGCCCCGAGAACACCGGGGAGCTGTTTTTT. Its protein product is CASSPENTGELFF.

A note on this clonotype: One junction end disagrees with the germline gene, perhaps due to a read error. The V call is TRBV20-1, the J call TRBJ2-3; 9 bases align to TRBD1. CDR3 size: 14 residues. Germline V CDR1 and CDR2: DFQATT, SNEGSKA (reference sequence). The chain's CDR3 is CSASDRGSTETQYF. The CDR3 DNA sequence: TGCAGTGCCTCGGACAGGGGCAGCACAGAGACGCAGTATTTT.

This clonotype was detected once. The genes are TRBV15 and TRBJ1-1; D may be TRBD1 (5 bases). This CDR3 has 13 residues. Per the germline V gene, CDR1 is LNHNV and CDR2 is YYDKDF (reference sequence). Trimming removed 4 bases at V and 4 bases at J, with 10 bases between. The CDR3 spells CATSIQRGTEAFF. The DNA for the CDR3 is TGTGCCACCAGCATCCAGAGGGGCACTGAAGCTTTCTTT.

The chain recombines TRBV7-8 with TRBJ2-5; D is undetermined. This CDR3 has 12 amino acids. Looked up from germline, CDR1 is SGHVS and CDR2 is FQNEAQ. Trimming removed 1 base from V and 5 bases from J, with 5 bases in between. As DNA, the CDR3 is TGTGCCAGCAGCTTAGTGCCGGAGACCCAGTACTTC. As protein: CASSLVPETQYF. The whole variable domain, filled in from reference TRBV7-8 and TRBJ2-5, reads GAGVSQSPRYKVAKRGQDVALRCDPISGHVSLFWYQQALGQGPEFLTYFQNEAQLDKSGLPSDRFFAERPEGSVSTLKIQRTQQEDSAVYLCASSLVPETQYFGPGTRLLVL.

The rearrangement uses TRBV11-1 and TRBJ2-3, with 12 bases fitting TRBD2. J was trimmed by 4 bases and V by 5 bases; bases with no gene match: 7. Germline V gene data show CDR1 as SGHAT and CDR2 as FQDESV (reference sequence). The CDR3 is made up of 16 amino acids. The DNA of the CDR3 is TGTGCCAGCAGCGCTCCACTAGCGGGAGGCCCAGATACGCAGTATTTT. This sequence encodes CASSAPLAGGPDTQYF.

The chain has TRBV15 and TRBJ2-2; D not certain. This CDR3 is built from 13 residues. Germline V gives CDR1 LNHNV, CDR2 YYDKDF (reference sequence). Trimming stripped 5 bases from V and 1 base from J, with 5 bases between. The CDR3 DNA reads as TGTGCCACCAGCGGTAGGAACACCGGGGAGCTGTTTTTT. Translating gives CATSGRNTGELFF.

This clonotype was seen more than once but under ten times. One end of the junction does not line up with germline, which may come from a read error. V gene TRBV2 combines with J gene TRBJ2-7; D gene ambiguous. CDR3 length: 13 residues. The germline gives CDR1 SNHLY, CDR2 FYNNEI. In DNA, the CDR3 is TGCGCCAGCAGTGTGAGCGAATCCTACGAGCAGTACTTC. Its translation: CASSVSESYEQYF.

The sample holds a few counts of this clonotype. The gene calls are TRBV24-1 and TRBJ2-1; 8 bases match TRBD2. V dropped 3 bases and J dropped 1; count of bases not matched to a gene: 1. This CDR3 is built from 15 residues. Germline assignment: CDR1 KGHDR and CDR2 SFDVKD. The CDR3 sequence is CATSDTSGSYNEQFF. The CDR3 DNA follows: TGTGCCACCAGTGATACTAGCGGATCCTACAATGAGCAGTTCTTC.

The J gene is TRBJ2-3, the V gene TRBV15; D may be TRBD1 (6 bases). The germline V gene has CDR1 LNHNV and CDR2 YYDKDF (reference sequence). V lost 1 base to trimming and J lost 0 bases, with 14 bases between them. This CDR3 region has 17 residues. This CDR3 reads CATSRGQVLASTDTQYF. DNA of the CDR3: TGTGCCACCAGCAGAGGACAGGTATTAGCTAGCACAGATACGCAGTATTTT.

The chain joins TRBV20-1 to TRBJ2-7; D is unclear. V shed 3 bases and J shed 4 bases, with 7 bases lying between them. Germline V gene sequence: CDR1 DFQATT, CDR2 SNEGSKA (reference sequence). There are 11 residues in the CDR3. This chain's CDR3 is CSASQQYEQYF. The CDR3 nucleotides are TGCAGTGCTAGCCAACAGTACGAGCAGTACTTC.

This chain connects TRBV7-8 to TRBJ2-2; no reliable D call. CDR3 size: 17 residues. Looked up from germline, CDR1 is SGHVS and CDR2 is FQNEAQ. V lost 6 bases to trimming and J lost 0 bases, with 17 bases between them. CDR3 sequence (DNA): TGTGCCAGCAGTTCGCTACGGGTGGACCCGAACACCGGGGAGCTGTTTTTT. Translated: CASSSLRVDPNTGELFF.

The gene calls are TRBV11-1 and TRBJ1-2; no firm D call. The CDR3 covers 13 residues. CDR1 SGHAT and CDR2 FQDESV come from the germline V gene (reference sequence). Trimming stripped 1 base from V and 6 bases from J, with 9 bases between. CDR3 bases: TGTGCCAGCAGCTTAGGCTCGTTCGATGGCTACACCTTC. This gives the protein CASSLGSFDGYTF.

The V gene is TRBV11-1, the J gene TRBJ2-3; unclear D gene. Germline-derived CDR1 and CDR2 are SGHAT and FQDESV (reference sequence). CDR3 size: 16 residues. V was clipped by 3 bases and J by 2 bases, with 15 bases between them. The CDR3 sequence is CASSFPLDPPTDTQYF. The CDR3 DNA follows: TGTGCCAGCAGCTTCCCACTGGACCCTCCCACAGATACGCAGTATTTT.

The CDR3 here is CATSDLKGQGALSDEQYF. CDR3 DNA sequence: TGTGCCACCAGTGATTTGAAGGGACAGGGGGCTTTAAGCGACGAGCAGTACTTC. The chain employs TRBV24-1 and TRBJ2-7, with 12 bases identical to TRBD1. The trim removed 0 bases at V and 5 bases at J, leaving 10 bases unmatched. There are 18 residues in the CDR3. Germline V CDR1 and CDR2: KGHDR, SFDVKD.